This T cell receptor (beta chain) was sequenced during a study of blood T cell repertoires in COVID-19. Study-level information: PBMCs, B-cell-depleted T cells, or T cells were the source of the cDNA or gDNA that made up the material.

The CDR3 is 11 residues long. The germline gives CDR1 DFQATT, CDR2 SNEGSKA (reference sequence). V lost 2 bases and J 5 bases, leaving 5 bases between the germline ends. Clones were read by immunoSEQ multiplex PCR, and TCRdb kept only the in-frame ones, dropping some. The sample lists 200,000 to 300,000 clones, around nine tenths occurring once. The sample consisted of peripheral blood. This TCR was sampled from a man in his thirties or forties with active or convalescent COVID-19. This chain uses TRBV20-1 with TRBJ2-3; D unclear. CDR3 amino acids: CSARRQDTQYF. The CDR3 region has the DNA TGCAGTGCTAGACGACAAGATACGCAGTATTTT.